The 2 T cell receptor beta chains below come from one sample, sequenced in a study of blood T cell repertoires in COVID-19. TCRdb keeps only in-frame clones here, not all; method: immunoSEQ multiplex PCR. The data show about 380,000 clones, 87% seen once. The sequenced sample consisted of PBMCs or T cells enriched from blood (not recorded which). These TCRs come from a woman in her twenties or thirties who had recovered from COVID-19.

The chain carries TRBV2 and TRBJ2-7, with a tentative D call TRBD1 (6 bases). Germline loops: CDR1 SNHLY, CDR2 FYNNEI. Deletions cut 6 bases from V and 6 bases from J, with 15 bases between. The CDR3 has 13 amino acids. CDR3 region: CASSREKGGEQYF. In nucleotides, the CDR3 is TGTGCCAGCAGCCGAGAGAAAGGGGGCGAGCAGTACTTC.

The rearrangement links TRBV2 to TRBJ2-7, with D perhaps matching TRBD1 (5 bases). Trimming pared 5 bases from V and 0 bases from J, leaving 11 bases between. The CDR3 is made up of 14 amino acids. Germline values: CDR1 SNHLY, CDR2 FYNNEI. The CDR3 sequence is CASSTGHSSYEQYF. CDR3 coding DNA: TGTGCCAGCAGTACCGGACACAGCTCCTACGAGCAGTACTTC. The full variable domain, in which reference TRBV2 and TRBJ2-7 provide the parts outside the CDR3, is EPEVTQTPSHQVTQMGQEVILRCVPISNHLYFYWYRQILGQKVEFLVSFYNNEISEKSEIFDDQFSVERPDGSNFTLKIRSTKLEDSAMYFCASSTGHSSYEQYFGPGTRLTVT.